Listed below are T cell receptor beta chains from one sample, sequenced in a study of radiation and T cells in renal cell carcinoma. Only in-frame clones appear in the TCRdb table, and some are missing; sequencing was by immunoSEQ multiplex PCR. Of fewer than 150,000 clones in the sample, 88% were seen once. Sample: blood, taken from a patient whose treatment included radiotherapy and nephrectomy. The receptors stem from a woman in her 70s with renal cell carcinoma. The CDR3 runs from the conserved cysteine through the conserved F or W. The D gene is left open where the match is weak. Expanded clones are given a class, and other clones once, few, many or no size at all.

V gene	J gene	clone size	D gene	CDR3 DNA	CDR3 protein
TRBV4-1	TRBJ2-5	once	NA	TGCGCCAGCAGCCAAGATAGGGGCAGGGGAGAGACCCAGTACTTC	CASSQDRGRGETQYF
TRBV9	TRBJ2-3	once	NA	TGTGCCAGCAGCGTAGATCATAGCGGTACTTCTTCGGGCACAGATACGCAGTATTTT	CASSVDHSGTSSGTDTQYF
TRBV4-2	TRBJ2-1	NA	TRBD2	TGTGCCAGCAGCCAGGTCTTAGCGGGGGGCTGGGGAGGAGGATCCTACAATGAGCAGTTCTTC	CASSQVLAGGWGGGSYNEQFF
TRBV9	TRBJ2-7	NA	NA	TGTGCCAGCAGCGTAGGTGCCGAACCCTACGAGCAGTACTTC	CASSVGAEPYEQYF
TRBV30	TRBJ2-7	NA	NA	TGTGCCTGGAGTCGGGCAGGGGCCCACGAGCAGTACTTC	CAWSRAGAHEQYF
TRBV30	TRBJ1-2	NA	TRBD1	TGTGCCTGGAGGCCTCCGGGACAGTTCATCTCTAACTATGGCTACACCTTC	CAWRPPGQFISNYGYTF
TRBV19	TRBJ1-5	NA	NA	TGTGCCAGTAGTAAGCGGGGGATGGAGCAGCCCCAGCATTTT	CASSKRGMEQPQHF
TRBV19	TRBJ1-4	NA	NA	TGTGCCAGTAGTATCGTGGGGATTAATGAAAAACTGTTTTTT	CASSIVGINEKLFF
TRBV5-1	TRBJ2-2	once	TRBD1	TGCGCCAGCAAACGGGACAGTTACACCGGGGAGCTGTTTTTT	CASKRDSYTGELFF
TRBV7-2	TRBJ2-7	NA	TRBD2	TGTGCCAGCAGCTTAGAGGCCGGGGGGGCCTACGAGCAGTACTTC	CASSLEAGGAYEQYF
TRBV9	TRBJ1-1	NA	NA	TGTGCCAGCAGCGTAATCAGCAACATGAACACTGAAGCTTTCTTT	CASSVISNMNTEAFF
TRBV4-3	TRBJ2-1	NA	NA	TGCGCCAGCAGCCAGAACCCGTACAATGAGCAGTTCTTC	CASSQNPYNEQFF
TRBV11-2	TRBJ2-7	NA	TRBD2	TGTGCCAGCAGCTACAGGACTAGCGGGGGCTCCTACGAGCAGTACTTC	CASSYRTSGGSYEQYF
TRBV10-3	TRBJ2-3	NA	TRBD1	TGTGCCATCAGGGCCGGTCCCGGGACAGGGGTCCCAGATACGCAGTATTTT	CAIRAGPGTGVPDTQYF
TRBV4-3	TRBJ2-1	NA	TRBD1	TGCGCCAGCAGCCCACTGGGACAGCACAATGAGCAGTTCTTC	CASSPLGQHNEQFF
TRBV5-1	TRBJ1-5	NA	TRBD1	TGCGCCAGCAGCTTGGGGGACAGACCCGATCAGCCCCAGCATTTT	CASSLGDRPDQPQHF